This T cell receptor (beta chain) was found in a study of blood T cells in healthy people across ages. Sample-barcoded 5' priming and a J-beta primer mix drove a second PCR of roughly 6 to 12 cycles. TCRdb itself ran the 5' RACE reads through MiXCR, one entry per CDR3 protein. This table has about 1.1 million distinct CDR3 sequences, more than 30% appearing once. The TCR sequence derives from a man in his late teens or twenties in good health. What was sequenced was blood.

In DNA form, the CDR3 reads TGTGCCACCAGGGACCACAGCGGGGTCGTCGGTGAAGCTTTCTTT. Amino acid sequence: CATRDHSGVVGEAFF. J is TRBJ1-1 and V is TRBV24-1; unclear D gene. In germline, CDR1 is KGHDR, CDR2 SFDVKD. The V gene lost 7 bases and the J gene lost 7 bases, with 21 bases spanning the gap. This CDR3 is 15 amino acids long.